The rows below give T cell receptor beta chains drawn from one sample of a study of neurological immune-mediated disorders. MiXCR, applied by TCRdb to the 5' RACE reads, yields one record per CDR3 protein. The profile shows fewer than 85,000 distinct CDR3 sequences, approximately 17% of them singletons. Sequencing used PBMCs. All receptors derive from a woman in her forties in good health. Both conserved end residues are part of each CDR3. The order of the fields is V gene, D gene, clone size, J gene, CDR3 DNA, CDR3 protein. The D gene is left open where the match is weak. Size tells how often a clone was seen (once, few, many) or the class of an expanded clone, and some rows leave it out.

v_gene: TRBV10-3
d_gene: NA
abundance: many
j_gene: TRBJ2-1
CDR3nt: TGTGCCATCAGTCCCCGGGCGACGGACAATGAGCAGTTCTTC
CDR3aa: CAISPRATDNEQFF

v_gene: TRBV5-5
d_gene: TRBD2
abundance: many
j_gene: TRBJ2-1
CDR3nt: TGTGCCAGCAGCTTGGGGGCGGGGGGGCCCACCTACAATGAGCAGTTCTTC
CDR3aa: CASSLGAGGPTYNEQFF

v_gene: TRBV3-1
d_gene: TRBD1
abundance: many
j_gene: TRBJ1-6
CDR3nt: TGTGCCAGCAGCCGCCCGGGACAGGAATCACCCCTCCACTTT
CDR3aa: CASSRPGQESPLHF

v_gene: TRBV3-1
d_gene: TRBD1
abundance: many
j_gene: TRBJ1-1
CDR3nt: TGTGCCAGCAGCCAAGGCATGGCGACAGGGGGCACTGAAGCTTTCTTT
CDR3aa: CASSQGMATGGTEAFF

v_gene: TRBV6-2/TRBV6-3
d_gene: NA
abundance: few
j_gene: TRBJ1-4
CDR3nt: TGTGCCAGCAGTTACGGCCAGCCTGCAACTAATGAAAAACTGTTTTTT
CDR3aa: CASSYGQPATNEKLFF

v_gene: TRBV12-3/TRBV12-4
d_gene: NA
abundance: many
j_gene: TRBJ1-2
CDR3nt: TGTGCCAGCAGGCCCGGGGGCGCAACCAACTATGGCTACACCTTC
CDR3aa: CASRPGGATNYGYTF

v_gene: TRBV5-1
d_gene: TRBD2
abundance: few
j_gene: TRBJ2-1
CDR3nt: TGCGCCAGCAGCTTGGTGACTAGCGGAGGTGGTGAGCAGTTCTTC
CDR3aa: CASSLVTSGGGEQFF

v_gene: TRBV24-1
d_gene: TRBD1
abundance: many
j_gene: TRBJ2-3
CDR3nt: TGTGCCACCAGTGGGGGACAGCGATACACAGATACGCAGTATTTT
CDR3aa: CATSGGQRYTDTQYF

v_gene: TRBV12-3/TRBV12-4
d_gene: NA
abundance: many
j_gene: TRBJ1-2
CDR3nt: TGTGCCAGCAGCCGGACAAGACGGTCGTCCCTCTATGGCTGGACCTTC
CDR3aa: CASSRTRRSSLYGWTF

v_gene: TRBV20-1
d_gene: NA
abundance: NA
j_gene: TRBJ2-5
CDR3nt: TGCAGTGCTTCCCGGGGTGTGGAGGGGACCCAGTACTTC
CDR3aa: CSASRGVEGTQYF

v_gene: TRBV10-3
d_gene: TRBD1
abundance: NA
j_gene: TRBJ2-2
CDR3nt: TGTGCCATCAGCCCCCAGGGGGAGGGGGAGCTGTTTTTT
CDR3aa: CAISPQGEGELFF

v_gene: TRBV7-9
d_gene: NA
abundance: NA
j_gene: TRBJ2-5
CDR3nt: TGTGCCAGCAGCTTAGTAGACAGGGAGACCCAGTACTTC
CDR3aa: CASSLVDRETQYF

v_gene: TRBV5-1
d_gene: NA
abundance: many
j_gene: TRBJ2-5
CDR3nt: TGCGCCAGCAGCCACCCCAGGGAGACCCAGTACTTC
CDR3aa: CASSHPRETQYF

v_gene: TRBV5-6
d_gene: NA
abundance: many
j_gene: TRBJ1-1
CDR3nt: TGTGCCAGCAGCCTGGAGGGCAGGGCGGGTGAAGCTTTCTTT
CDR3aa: CASSLEGRAGEAFF

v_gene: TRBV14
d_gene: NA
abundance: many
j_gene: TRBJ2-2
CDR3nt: TGTGCCAGCAGCCATGCCGCGTTCGGGAACACCGGGGAGCTGTTTTTT
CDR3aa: CASSHAAFGNTGELFF

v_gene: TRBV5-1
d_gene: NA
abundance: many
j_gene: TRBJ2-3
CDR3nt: TGCGCCAGCAGCTTGTCTTCCGGGGGAGATACGCAGTATTTT
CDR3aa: CASSLSSGGDTQYF

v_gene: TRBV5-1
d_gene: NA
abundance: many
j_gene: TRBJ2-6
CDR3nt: TGCGCCAGCAGCTCCACAGGCTCTGGGGCCAACGTCCTGACTTTC
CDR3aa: CASSSTGSGANVLTF

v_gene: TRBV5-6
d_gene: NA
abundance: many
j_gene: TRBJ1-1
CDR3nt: TGTGCCAGCAGCTTTATAAGGAGGGTGAACACTGAAGCTTTCTTT
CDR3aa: CASSFIRRVNTEAFF

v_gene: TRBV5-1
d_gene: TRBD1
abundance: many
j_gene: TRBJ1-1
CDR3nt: TGCGCCAGCAGCTTGGTATCTGGGGACAGGCGGCTCTTT
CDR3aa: CASSLVSGDRRLF

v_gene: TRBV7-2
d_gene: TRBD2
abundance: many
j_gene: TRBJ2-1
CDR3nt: TGTGCCAGCAGCTCCATTAGTAGCGGGGTGGACGGTGAGCAGTTCTTC
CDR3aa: CASSSISSGVDGEQFF

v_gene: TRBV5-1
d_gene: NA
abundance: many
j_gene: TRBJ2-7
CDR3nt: TGCGCCAGCAGCTTGGCACAGGGCGAGTACGAGCAGTACTTC
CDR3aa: CASSLAQGEYEQYF

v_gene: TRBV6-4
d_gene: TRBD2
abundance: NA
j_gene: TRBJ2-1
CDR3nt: TGTGCCAGCAGTGACAAAAGCGGGAGCTACAATGAGCAGTTCTTC
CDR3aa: CASSDKSGSYNEQFF

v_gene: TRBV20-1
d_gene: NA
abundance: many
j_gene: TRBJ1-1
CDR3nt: TGTCGGGCGGCGAACACTGAAGCTTTCTTT
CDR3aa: CRAANTEAFF

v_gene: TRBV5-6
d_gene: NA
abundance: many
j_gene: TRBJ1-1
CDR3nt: TGTGCCAGCAGCACGTTATCGGGGGCAAGGACTGAAGCTTTCTTT
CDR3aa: CASSTLSGARTEAFF

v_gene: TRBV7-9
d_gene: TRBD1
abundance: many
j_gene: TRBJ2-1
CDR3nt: TGTGCCAGCAGCTTAGAATCCTCGGGACAGGGGGCCTATGAGCAGTTCTTC
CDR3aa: CASSLESSGQGAYEQFF

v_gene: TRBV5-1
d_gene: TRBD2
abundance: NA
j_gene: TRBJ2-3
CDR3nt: TGCGCCAGCAGCTATGGCGGGGGGCCCCCAGATACGCAGTATTTT
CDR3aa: CASSYGGGPPDTQYF

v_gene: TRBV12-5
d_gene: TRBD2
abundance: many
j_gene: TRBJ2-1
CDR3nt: TGTGCTAGTGGTTTGGTAAAAGAACTAGCGGGGGTCTACAATGAGCAGTTCTTC
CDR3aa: CASGLVKELAGVYNEQFF

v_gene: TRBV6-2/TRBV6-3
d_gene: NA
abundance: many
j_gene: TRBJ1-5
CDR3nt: TGTGCCAGCAGTTACTCGTCCGGTGGGGCCCGTCAGCCCCAGCATTTT
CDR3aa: CASSYSSGGARQPQHF

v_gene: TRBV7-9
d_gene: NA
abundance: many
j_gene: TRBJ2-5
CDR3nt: TGTGCCAGCAGCTTAGGGGAGGAACCGGGGGTCGAGACCCAGTACTTC
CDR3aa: CASSLGEEPGVETQYF

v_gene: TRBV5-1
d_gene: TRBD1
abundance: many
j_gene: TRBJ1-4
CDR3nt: TGCGCCAGCAGCCCCGGGACAGGGGAAGTTACTAATGAAAAACTGTTTTTT
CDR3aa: CASSPGTGEVTNEKLFF